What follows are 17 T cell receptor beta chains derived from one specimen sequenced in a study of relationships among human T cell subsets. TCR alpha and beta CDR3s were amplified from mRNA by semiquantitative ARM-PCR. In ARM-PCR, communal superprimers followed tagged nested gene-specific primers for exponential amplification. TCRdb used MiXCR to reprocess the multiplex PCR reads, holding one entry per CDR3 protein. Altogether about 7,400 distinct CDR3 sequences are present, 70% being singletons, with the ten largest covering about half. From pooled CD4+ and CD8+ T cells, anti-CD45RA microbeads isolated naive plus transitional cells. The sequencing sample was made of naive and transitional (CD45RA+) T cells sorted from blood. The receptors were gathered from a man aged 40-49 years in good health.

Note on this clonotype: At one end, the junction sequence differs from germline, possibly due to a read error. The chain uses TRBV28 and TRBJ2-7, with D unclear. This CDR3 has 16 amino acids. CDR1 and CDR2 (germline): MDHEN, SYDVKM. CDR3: CASTPPDRKRPTSSTF. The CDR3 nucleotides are TGTGCCAGCACTCCCCCCGATCGGAAGCGTCCTACGAGCAGTACGTTC.

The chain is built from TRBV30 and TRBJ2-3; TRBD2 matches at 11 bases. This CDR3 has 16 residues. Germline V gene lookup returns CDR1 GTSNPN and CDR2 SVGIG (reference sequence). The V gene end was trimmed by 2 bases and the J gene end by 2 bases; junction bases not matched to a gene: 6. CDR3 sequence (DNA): TGTGCCTGGAGTCGGGGGACTAGCGGCAACACAGATACGCAGTATTTT. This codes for CAWSRGTSGNTDTQYF. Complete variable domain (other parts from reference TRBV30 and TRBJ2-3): SQTIHQWPATLVQPVGSPLSLECTVEGTSNPNLYWYRQAAGRGLQLLFYSVGIGQISSEVPQNLSASRPQDRQFILSSKKLLLSDSGFYLCAWSRGTSGNTDTQYFGPGTRLTVL.

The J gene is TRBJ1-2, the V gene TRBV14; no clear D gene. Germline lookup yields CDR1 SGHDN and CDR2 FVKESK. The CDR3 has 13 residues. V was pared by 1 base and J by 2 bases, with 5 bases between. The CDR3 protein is CASSQVNNYGYTF. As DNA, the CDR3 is TGTGCCAGCAGCCAAGTAAACAACTATGGCTACACCTTC.

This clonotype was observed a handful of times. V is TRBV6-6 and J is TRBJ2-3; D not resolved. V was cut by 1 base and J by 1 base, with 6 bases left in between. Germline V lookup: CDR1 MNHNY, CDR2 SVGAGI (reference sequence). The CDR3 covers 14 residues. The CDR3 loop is CASSYYGGTDTQYF. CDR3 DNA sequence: TGTGCCAGCAGTTACTATGGGGGCACAGATACGCAGTATTTT.

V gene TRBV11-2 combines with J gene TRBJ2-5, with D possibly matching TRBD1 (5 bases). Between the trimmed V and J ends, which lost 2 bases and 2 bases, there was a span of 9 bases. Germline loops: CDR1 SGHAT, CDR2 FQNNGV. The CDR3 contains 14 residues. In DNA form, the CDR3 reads TGTGCCAGCAGCTTATGGGCAGGGCAAGAGACCCAGTACTTC. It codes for CASSLWAGQETQYF.

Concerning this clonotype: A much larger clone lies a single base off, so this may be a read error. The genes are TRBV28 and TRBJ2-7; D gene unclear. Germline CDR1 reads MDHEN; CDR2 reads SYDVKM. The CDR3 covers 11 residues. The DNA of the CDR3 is TGTGTCAGCACCAAAACCTACGAGCAGTACTTC. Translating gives CVSTKTYEQYF.

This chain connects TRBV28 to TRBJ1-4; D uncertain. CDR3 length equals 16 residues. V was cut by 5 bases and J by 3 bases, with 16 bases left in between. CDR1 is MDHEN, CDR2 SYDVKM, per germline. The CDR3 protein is CASSPNPGTSNEKLFF. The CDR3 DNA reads TGTGCCAGCAGTCCAAATCCAGGAACCTCTAATGAAAAACTGTTTTTT.

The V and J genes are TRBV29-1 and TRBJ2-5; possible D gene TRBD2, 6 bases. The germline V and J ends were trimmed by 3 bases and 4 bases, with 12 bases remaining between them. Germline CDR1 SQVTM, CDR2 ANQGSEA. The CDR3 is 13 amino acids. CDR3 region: CSVDAGRGETQYF. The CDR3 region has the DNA TGCAGCGTTGATGCAGGGCGGGGAGAGACCCAGTACTTC.

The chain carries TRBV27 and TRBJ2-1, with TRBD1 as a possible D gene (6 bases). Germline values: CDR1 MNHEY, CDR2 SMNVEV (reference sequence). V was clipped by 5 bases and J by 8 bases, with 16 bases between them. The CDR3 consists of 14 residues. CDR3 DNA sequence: TGTGCCAGCAGTCCGACCGTACAGGGTTATGAGCAGTTCTTC. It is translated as CASSPTVQGYEQFF.

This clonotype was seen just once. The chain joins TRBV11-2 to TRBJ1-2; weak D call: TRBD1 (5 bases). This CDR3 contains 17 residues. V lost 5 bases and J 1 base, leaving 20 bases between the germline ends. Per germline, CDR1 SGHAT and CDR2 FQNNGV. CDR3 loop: CASSPPEGQGSNYGYTF. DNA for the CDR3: TGTGCCAGCAGCCCACCGGAGGGGCAGGGAAGTAACTATGGCTACACCTTC.

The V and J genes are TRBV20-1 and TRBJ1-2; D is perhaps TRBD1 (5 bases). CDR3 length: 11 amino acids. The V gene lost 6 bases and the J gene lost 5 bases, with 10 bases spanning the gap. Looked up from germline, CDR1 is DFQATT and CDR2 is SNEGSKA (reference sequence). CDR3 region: CSAWDLYGYTF. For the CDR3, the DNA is TGCAGTGCGTGGGACCTTTATGGCTACACCTTC.

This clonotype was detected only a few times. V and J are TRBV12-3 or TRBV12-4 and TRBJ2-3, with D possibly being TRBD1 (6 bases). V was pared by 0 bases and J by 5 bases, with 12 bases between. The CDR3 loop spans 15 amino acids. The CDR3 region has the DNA TGTGCCAGCAGTTTAGCACTGCCAGGGGAAGATACGCAGTATTTT. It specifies CASSLALPGEDTQYF.

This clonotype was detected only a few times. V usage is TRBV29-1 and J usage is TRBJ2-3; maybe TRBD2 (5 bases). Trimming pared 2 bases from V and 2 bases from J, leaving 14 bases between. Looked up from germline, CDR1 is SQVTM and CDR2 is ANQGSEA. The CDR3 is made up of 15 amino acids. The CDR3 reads CSVESIRDLTDTQYF. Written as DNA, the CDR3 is TGCAGCGTTGAATCGATACGGGATCTCACAGATACGCAGTATTTT.

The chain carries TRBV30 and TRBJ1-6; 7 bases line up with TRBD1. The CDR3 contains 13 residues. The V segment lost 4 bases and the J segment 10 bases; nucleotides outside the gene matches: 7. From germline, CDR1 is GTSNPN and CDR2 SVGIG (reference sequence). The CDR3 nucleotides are TGTGCCTGGATTAAACCAGGGGGATCACCCCTCCACTTT. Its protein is CAWIKPGGSPLHF.

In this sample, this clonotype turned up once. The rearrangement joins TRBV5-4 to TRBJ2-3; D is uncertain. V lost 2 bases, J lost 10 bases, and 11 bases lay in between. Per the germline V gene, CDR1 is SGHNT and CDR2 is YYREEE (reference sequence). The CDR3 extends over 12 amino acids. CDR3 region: CASSFGASAQYF. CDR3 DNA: TGTGCCAGCAGCTTCGGTGCTAGTGCGCAGTATTTT.

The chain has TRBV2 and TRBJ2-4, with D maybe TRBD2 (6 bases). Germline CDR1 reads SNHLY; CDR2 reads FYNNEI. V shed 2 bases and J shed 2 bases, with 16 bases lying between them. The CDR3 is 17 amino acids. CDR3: CASSESFLARTKNIQYF. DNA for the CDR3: TGTGCCAGCAGTGAAAGTTTTCTAGCGCGAACCAAAAACATTCAGTACTTC. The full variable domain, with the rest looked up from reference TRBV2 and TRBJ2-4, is EPEVTQTPSHQVTQMGQEVILRCVPISNHLYFYWYRQILGQKVEFLVSFYNNEISEKSEIFDDQFSVERPDGSNFTLKIRSTKLEDSAMYFCASSESFLARTKNIQYFGAGTRLSVL.

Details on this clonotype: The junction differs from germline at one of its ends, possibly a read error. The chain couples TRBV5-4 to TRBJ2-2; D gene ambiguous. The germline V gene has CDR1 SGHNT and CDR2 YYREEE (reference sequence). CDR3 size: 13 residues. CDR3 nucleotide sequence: TGCGCCAGCAGCTTGGTAGTGGCCGGGGAGCTGTTTTTT. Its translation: CASSLVVAGELFF.